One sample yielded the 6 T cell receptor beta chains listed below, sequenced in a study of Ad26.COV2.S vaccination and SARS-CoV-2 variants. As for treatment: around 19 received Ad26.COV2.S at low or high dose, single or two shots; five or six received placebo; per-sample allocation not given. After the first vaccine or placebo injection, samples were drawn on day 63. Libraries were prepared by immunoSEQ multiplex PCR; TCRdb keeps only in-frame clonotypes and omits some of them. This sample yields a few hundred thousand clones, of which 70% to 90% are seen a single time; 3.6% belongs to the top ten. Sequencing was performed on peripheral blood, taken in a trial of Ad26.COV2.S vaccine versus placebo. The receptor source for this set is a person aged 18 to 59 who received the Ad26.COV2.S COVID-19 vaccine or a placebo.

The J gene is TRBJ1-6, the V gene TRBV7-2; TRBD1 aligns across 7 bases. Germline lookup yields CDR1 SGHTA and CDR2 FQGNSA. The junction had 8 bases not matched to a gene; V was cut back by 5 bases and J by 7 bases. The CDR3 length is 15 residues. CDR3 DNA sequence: TGTGCCAGCAGCCCCCAGGGACAGCTAAATTCACCCCTCCACTTT. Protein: CASSPQGQLNSPLHF. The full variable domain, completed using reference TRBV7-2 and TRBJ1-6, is GAGVSQSPSNKVTEKGKDVELRCDPISGHTALYWYRQSLGQGLEFLIYFQGNSAPDKSGLPSDRFSAERTGGSVSTLTIQRTQQEDSAVYLCASSPQGQLNSPLHFGNGTRLTVT.

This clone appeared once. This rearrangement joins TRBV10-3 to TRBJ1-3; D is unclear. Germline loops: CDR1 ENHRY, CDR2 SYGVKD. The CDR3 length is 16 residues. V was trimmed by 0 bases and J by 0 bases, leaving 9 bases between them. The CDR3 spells CAISESTDRSGNTIYF. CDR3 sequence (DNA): TGTGCCATCAGTGAGTCTACAGACCGCTCTGGAAACACCATATATTTT.

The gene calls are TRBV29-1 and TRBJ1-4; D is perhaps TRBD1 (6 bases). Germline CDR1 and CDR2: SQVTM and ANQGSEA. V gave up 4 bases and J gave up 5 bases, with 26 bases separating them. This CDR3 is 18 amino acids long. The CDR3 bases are TGCAGCGTTGGCCAGGGGTACGGGGTGGGGGATAAGAATGAAAAACTGTTTTTT. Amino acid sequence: CSVGQGYGVGDKNEKLFF.

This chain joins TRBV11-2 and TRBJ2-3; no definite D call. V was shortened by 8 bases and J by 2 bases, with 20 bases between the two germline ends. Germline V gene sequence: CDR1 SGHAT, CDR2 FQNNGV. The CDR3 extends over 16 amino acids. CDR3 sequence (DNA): TGTGCCAGCCAACATTCCGCGCGACGGTACACAGATACGCAGTATTTT. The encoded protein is CASQHSARRYTDTQYF.

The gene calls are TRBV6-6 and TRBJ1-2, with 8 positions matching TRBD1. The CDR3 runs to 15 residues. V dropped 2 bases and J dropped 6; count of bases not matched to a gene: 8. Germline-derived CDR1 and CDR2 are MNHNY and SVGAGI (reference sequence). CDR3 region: CASSYSRDRRNGYTF. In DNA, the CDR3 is TGTGCCAGCAGTTACAGCCGGGACAGGAGGAATGGCTACACCTTC.

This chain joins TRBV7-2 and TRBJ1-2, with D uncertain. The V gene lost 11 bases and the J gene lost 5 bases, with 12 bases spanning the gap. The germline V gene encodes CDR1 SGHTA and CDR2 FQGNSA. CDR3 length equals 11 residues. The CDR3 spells CALGAGYGYTF. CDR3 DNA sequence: TGTGCCTTGGGTGCCGGGTATGGCTACACCTTC.